These T cell receptor beta chains were read from a single sample in a study of cytomegalovirus exposure and HLA in healthy donors. TCRdb's table, derived via immunoSEQ multiplex PCR, lists solely in-frame clones and lacks some. The sample shows under 70,000 clones, more than 65% of them seen only once. Sample: PBMCs. The source of these receptors is a man aged 35-49 years in good health and CMV-seropositive. Each CDR3 is given with its conserved first and last residue. The D gene is left open where the match is weak. For some rows the clone size is stated as once, few or many, or as a class when expanded; others skip it.

D gene | J gene | V gene | clone size | CDR3 protein | CDR3 DNA
NA | TRBJ1-1 | TRBV5-6 | NA | CASSSGGAGYTEAFF | TGTGCCAGCAGCAGTGGGGGGGCCGGGTACACTGAAGCTTTCTTT
NA | TRBJ2-7 | TRBV5-6 | NA | CASSLGASYEQYF | TGTGCCAGCAGCTTGGGCGCTAGCTACGAGCAGTACTTC
NA | TRBJ2-7 | TRBV7-9 | NA | CASSPPAPRDEQYF | TGTGCCAGCAGCCCCCCCGCGCCGAGGGACGAGCAGTACTTC
NA | TRBJ2-7 | TRBV9 | NA | CASSVGATNTAYEQYF | TGTGCCAGCAGCGTCGGTGCCACCAATACAGCCTACGAGCAGTACTTC
NA | TRBJ1-6 | TRBV4-2 | few | CASSQDSTSPRSGSPLHF | TGTGCCAGCAGCCAAGATTCCACATCACCACGCAGTGGTTCACCCCTCCACTTT
NA | TRBJ1-4 | TRBV7-6 | NA | CASSLGGARGEKLFF | TGTGCCAGCAGCTTGGGGGGGGCGCGGGGCGAAAAACTGTTTTTT
NA | TRBJ2-5 | TRBV5-1 | NA | CASSLGTNQETQYF | TGCGCCAGCAGCCTAGGGACAAACCAAGAGACCCAGTACTTC
NA | TRBJ1-2 | TRBV19 | NA | CASSKGVYGYTF | TGTGCCAGTAGTAAAGGGGTCTATGGCTACACCTTC
NA | TRBJ1-1 | TRBV21-1 | NA | CASSVQGENTEAFF | TGTGCCAGCAGCGTCCAGGGGGAAAACACTGAAGCTTTCTTT
NA | TRBJ2-7 | TRBV5-4 | few | CASSLVAGAPIYEQYF | TGTGCCAGCAGCTTGGTTGCGGGGGCGCCAATCTACGAGCAGTACTTC
TRBD1 | TRBJ1-2 | TRBV6-5 | once | CASSYSGQGLGYGYTF | TGTGCCAGCAGTTACTCGGGACAGGGTCTCGGCTATGGCTACACCTTC
TRBD2 | TRBJ2-1 | TRBV4-3 | once | CASSQDLITSGVDEQFF | TGCGCCAGCAGCCAAGATCTGATCACTAGCGGGGTCGATGAGCAGTTCTTC
TRBD1 | TRBJ1-1 | TRBV9 | NA | CASSSRDRERVEAFF | TGTGCCAGCAGCTCCCGGGACAGGGAGAGGGTTGAAGCTTTCTTT
NA | TRBJ1-1 | TRBV5-4 | NA | CASSLLQENTEAFF | TGTGCCAGCAGCTTGTTACAGGAGAACACTGAAGCTTTCTTT
NA | TRBJ1-1 | TRBV6-6 | NA | CASSSVSNTEAFF | TGTGCCAGCAGCTCTGTATCGAACACTGAAGCTTTCTTT
NA | TRBJ1-4 | TRBV2 | NA | CASSQEGWGIKGEKLFF | TGTGCCAGCAGTCAGGAGGGGTGGGGCATTAAAGGTGAAAAACTGTTTTTT
TRBD1 | TRBJ1-1 | TRBV6-6 | NA | CASSAWPGQGNTEAFF | TGTGCCAGCAGTGCCTGGCCGGGACAGGGGAACACTGAAGCTTTCTTT
NA | TRBJ2-5 | TRBV27 | NA | CASSLNAAALQETQYF | TGTGCCAGCAGTTTAAATGCGGCAGCTTTACAAGAGACCCAGTACTTC
TRBD1 | TRBJ1-1 | TRBV28 | NA | CASSFVGQGSNTEAFF | TGTGCCAGCAGTTTTGTGGGACAGGGATCCAACACTGAAGCTTTCTTT
TRBD1 | TRBJ1-4 | TRBV4-3 | NA | CASSPGQGIGDEKLFF | TGCGCCAGCAGCCCCGGACAGGGTATCGGAGACGAAAAACTGTTTTTT
TRBD1 | TRBJ1-1 | TRBV7-2 | NA | CASSWDRYTEAFF | TGTGCCAGCAGCTGGGACAGATACACTGAAGCTTTCTTT
NA | TRBJ1-1 | TRBV9 | NA | CASSRGGTPMNTEAFF | TGTGCCAGCAGCCGCGGGGGGACACCTATGAACACTGAAGCTTTCTTT
NA | TRBJ2-1 | TRBV15 | few | CATSRAGNEQFF | TGTGCCACCAGCAGAGCAGGGAATGAGCAGTTCTTC
NA | TRBJ1-1 | TRBV29-1 | NA | CSSLTREGTEAFF | TGCAGCTCCTTGACACGGGAGGGCACTGAAGCTTTCTTT
NA | TRBJ1-1 | TRBV5-1 | NA | CASSLGHSNTEAFF | TGCGCCAGCAGCCTGGGACACTCGAACACTGAAGCTTTCTTT